Below are 16 T cell receptor beta chains sequenced from a single sample in a study of post-analysis software for immune sequencing data. General observations from the study: TRBV5-6, TRBV5-1 and TRBV20-1 belonged to a set of roughly five TRBV segments that were more frequent in patients than controls.

TCR beta cDNA libraries had unique molecular identifiers. TCRdb itself ran the PCR reads through MiXCR, one entry per CDR3 protein. This table holds more than 500,000 distinct CDR3 sequences, about a third found once. The antigens these receptors bind are not known. Sequencing used blood. These receptors came from a girl aged 2-17 years with multiple sclerosis.

This clonotype was seen more than once but under ten times. The rearrangement uses TRBV11-1 and TRBJ1-1; perhaps TRBD1 as D (6 bases). This CDR3 contains 15 residues. Trimming stripped 3 bases from V and 2 bases from J, with 13 bases between. Germline CDR1 SGHAT, CDR2 FQDESV (reference sequence). This CDR3 reads CASSFGDTSNTEAFF. CDR3 DNA sequence: TGTGCCAGCAGCTTTGGGGACACGAGTAACACTGAAGCTTTCTTT.

The V call is TRBV20-1, the J call TRBJ2-3; 9 bases align to TRBD2. The CDR3 runs 14 residues. From germline, CDR1 is DFQATT and CDR2 SNEGSKA (reference sequence). V was pared by 2 bases and J by 3 bases, with 3 bases of the junction left unmatched. The CDR3 sequence: CSARRLAGTDTQYF. The DNA of the CDR3 is TGCAGTGCTAGAAGGCTAGCGGGGACAGATACGCAGTATTTT.

This clonotype was detected a few times. This chain joins TRBV13 and TRBJ2-1, with TRBD2 identical over 7 bases. The CDR3 runs 16 residues. Germline assignment: CDR1 PRHDT and CDR2 FYEKMQ (reference sequence). With V trimmed by 0 bases and J by 6 bases, 8 bases remained unmatched. The CDR3 nucleotides are TGTGCCAGCAGCTTAGGGGGTCTAGCGGTGGGCAATGAGCAGTTCTTC. Translation: CASSLGGLAVGNEQFF.

This chain links TRBV3-1 with TRBJ1-2, with D possibly being TRBD1 (5 bases). The germline V and J ends were trimmed by 2 bases and 6 bases, with 16 bases remaining between them. This CDR3 has 15 amino acids. CDR1 is LGHDT, CDR2 YNNKEL, per germline (reference sequence). CDR3 in DNA: TGTGCCAGCAGCCAACTGGGCGGGGGGAAGCATGGCTACACCTTC. Translation: CASSQLGGGKHGYTF.

The chain combines TRBV20-1 with TRBJ2-5, with D perhaps matching TRBD2 (5 bases). Germline CDR1 is DFQATT and CDR2 is SNEGSKA (reference sequence). The V end lost 0 bases, the J end lost 5 bases, and 16 bases lay between the germline ends. CDR3 size: 15 residues. CDR3 loop: CSARDTRRVGETQYF. CDR3 DNA: TGCAGTGCTAGAGACACAAGGCGGGTAGGGGAGACCCAGTACTTC.

This chain joins TRBV7-2 and TRBJ2-1; 11 bases match TRBD1. This CDR3 region has 16 residues. CDR1 SGHTA and CDR2 FQGNSA come from the germline V gene. Germline trimming cut 1 base from V and 4 bases from J; bases unmatched to any gene: 3. In DNA, the CDR3 is TGTGCCAGCAGCTTAGAGGGGACAGGGGGATACAATGAGCAGTTCTTC. Translated, it gives CASSLEGTGGYNEQFF. The full variable domain, completed using reference TRBV7-2 and TRBJ2-1, is GAGVSQSPSNKVTEKGKDVELRCDPISGHTALYWYRQSLGQGLEFLIYFQGNSAPDKSGLPSDRFSAERTGGSVSTLTIQRTQQEDSAVYLCASSLEGTGGYNEQFFGPGTRLTVL.

The chain recombines TRBV6-5 with TRBJ1-2; possible D gene TRBD1, 5 bases. The CDR3 sequence is 14 residues long. Trimming removed 5 bases from V and 4 bases from J, with 14 bases in between. The germline V gene encodes CDR1 MNHEY and CDR2 SVGAGI. The CDR3 reads CASSPLTGLYGYTF. The CDR3 bases are TGTGCCAGCAGTCCCCTTACAGGACTCTATGGCTACACCTTC.

This clonotype turned up a few times. The V and J genes are TRBV7-9 and TRBJ2-7; D is possibly TRBD2 (6 bases). The better agreement between TRBJ2-5 and the DNA end casts doubt on the J call. Germline V gene lookup returns CDR1 SEHNR and CDR2 FQNEAQ (reference sequence). This CDR3 comprises 14 residues. The CDR3 nucleotides are TGTGCCAGCAGCTTGGGGAGGATTGGGCAGACCCAGTACTTC. Translated, it gives CASSLGRIGQTQYF.

The chain recombines TRBV20-1 with TRBJ2-3; 9 nucleotides match TRBD2. The CDR3 is 16 amino acids. The ends lost 3 bases at V and 1 base at J; junction bases unmatched: 8. The germline V gene has CDR1 DFQATT and CDR2 SNEGSKA (reference sequence). CDR3 loop: CSARVLASGGTDTQYF. The CDR3 region has the DNA TGCAGTGCTAGGGTGTTGGCTAGCGGGGGCACAGATACGCAGTATTTT.

This clonotype has a count of ten or more. The genes are TRBV3-1 and TRBJ2-1; D is unresolved. The CDR3 length is 14 residues. V dropped 0 bases and J dropped 10 bases, with 13 bases sitting between them. Looked up from germline, CDR1 is LGHDT and CDR2 is YNNKEL (reference sequence). CDR3 bases: TGTGCCAGCAGCCAAGATCCCCTCTTCCGCGAGCAGTTCTTC. As protein: CASSQDPLFREQFF.

This clonotype was picked up a small number of times. The J gene is TRBJ2-5, the V gene TRBV25-1; possible D gene TRBD1, 6 bases. The CDR3 is 12 amino acids. With 7 bases removed from V and 5 bases from J, the gap between germline ends came to 11 bases. Germline CDR1 reads MGHDK; CDR2 reads SYGVNS. The CDR3 region is CASMPGVETQYF. CDR3 sequence (DNA): TGTGCCAGCATGCCAGGGGTTGAGACCCAGTACTTC. Drawing the rest from reference TRBV25-1 and TRBJ2-5, the complete variable domain is EADIYQTPRYLVIGTGKKITLECSQTMGHDKMYWYQQDPGMELHLIHYSYGVNSTEKGDLSSESTVSRIRTEHFPLTLESARPSHTSQYLCASMPGVETQYFGPGTRLLVL.

This clonotype occurred a few times. V gene TRBV11-2 combines with J gene TRBJ2-7, with TRBD1 matching over 9 bases. The CDR3 is 18 amino acids. V gave up 1 base and J gave up 3 bases; unmatched junction bases: 13. Per the germline V gene, CDR1 is SGHAT and CDR2 is FQNNGV. The CDR3 DNA is TGTGCCAGCAGCTTAGGAGCGGGACAGGGCAACGTCATCTACGAGCAGTACTTC. Translation: CASSLGAGQGNVIYEQYF.

A few counts support this clonotype. A read error may account for a junction end that differs from germline. The J gene is TRBJ1-5, the V gene TRBV27; D perhaps matches TRBD1 (6 bases). The CDR3 covers 16 residues. CDR1 and CDR2 (germline): MNHEY, SMNVEV (reference sequence). The CDR3 nucleotides are TGTGTCAGCACCCCATACAGGGCACATAGCAATCAGCCCCAGCATTTT. Translation: CVSTPYRAHSNQPQHF.

This clonotype turned up a few times. The chain links TRBV10-3 to TRBJ1-5, with a tentative D call TRBD1 (5 bases). The CDR3 runs to 15 residues. Trimming pared 0 bases from V and 4 bases from J, leaving 10 bases between. Germline values: CDR1 ENHRY, CDR2 SYGVKD. CDR3 sequence reads: CAISESRGGNQPQHF. As DNA, the CDR3 is TGTGCCATCAGTGAGTCGCGCGGGGGGAATCAGCCCCAGCATTTT.

This clonotype was seen more than once but under ten times. This chain joins TRBV20-1 and TRBJ1-2, with D possibly TRBD1 on 5 matching bases. Germline assignment: CDR1 DFQATT and CDR2 SNEGSKA (reference sequence). The germline V and J ends were trimmed by 5 bases and 4 bases, with 14 bases remaining between them. The CDR3 runs to 13 residues. CDR3 loop: CSAPDIALYGYTF. The CDR3 DNA is TGCAGTGCTCCGGACATAGCTCTCTATGGCTACACCTTC.

This clonotype was detected a few times. The chain carries TRBV5-1 and TRBJ2-7; 11 bases agree with TRBD2. The V and J ends lost 0 bases and 1 base, in that order; junction bases with no gene match: 9. The V gene's germline CDR1 is SGHRS and CDR2 YFSETQ. The length of the CDR3 is 18 residues. The CDR3 region has the DNA TGCGCCAGCAGCTTGGCGCCTCTAGCGGGGGGCCGTTCCTACGAGCAGTACTTC. This sequence encodes CASSLAPLAGGRSYEQYF.